This section outlines one TCR beta chain sequence together with its context. Its antigen remains undetermined. From cysteine to phenylalanine, the CDR3 is 14 amino acids long. Only CDR3 DNA is held: 42 bases, read in frame from base 1. CDR1 SGHRS and CDR2 YFSETQ were looked up in the germline V gene. The trim is 0 bases for V and 0 bases for J, with a gap of 5 bases between the germline ends. The library was produced with the immunoSEQ multiplex PCR assay. A mixture of 60 forward primers for TCR Vbeta segments and 13 reverse primers for TCR Jbeta segments was used in the multiplex PCR. A multiplex PCR assay on genomic DNA amplified the CDR3 region of rearranged TCR beta genes. The amplified TCR beta libraries were sequenced on the Illumina HiSeq System as 87-base-pair reads. As for how the authors treated the data: A later analysis counted about 82 million unique TCR beta chains across the 550 to 750 repertoires, and roughly 9.9 million of these chains were shared by at least two donors. Raw reads were error-corrected and collapsed into unique sequences with a nearest-neighbor algorithm that merged closely related sequences to remove PCR and sequencing errors. Alignment of CDR3 sequences to IMGT reference sequences was used to assign V, D and J gene segments. For a sequence to be retained, a match of at least six nucleotides to both a V gene segment and a J gene segment was required. A rearrangement was called productive if the CDR3 had no stop codons and remained in frame with V and J, and every other rearrangement was called non-productive. Following IMGT convention, CDR3 was defined as the stretch from the second conserved V-encoded cysteine to the conserved J-encoded phenylalanine. Sequences without an unambiguous match to a single V gene segment were excluded from the earlier analysis of about 600 of the donors. In an earlier analysis of approximately 610 of the donors, V segments were called functional above 56.7% productive rearrangements and were called segregating when the between-donor standard deviation exceeded 5%. A statistical classification framework was developed to diagnose cytomegalovirus status using the catalog of TCR beta chain sequences. V and J gene assignment, in a later analysis, came from comparing TCR nucleotide sequences with IMGT/GENE-DB human TR gene sequences. Using the TCRdist pipeline, a later analysis assigned CDR3 sequences along with most-parsimonious VDJ recombination scenarios. A later analysis defined each TCR beta chain by its CDR3 amino acid sequence plus V-gene family, and excluded reads lacking a unique V-gene family. To address suspected cross-contamination and a sequencing artifact, a later analysis removed roughly 580 highly shared, low-generation-probability nucleotide sequences. A later analysis calculated a clonal expansion index for each public chain from normalized within-repertoire ranks of inferred template counts. Generation probabilities in a later analysis came from a VDJ recombination model fitted to out-of-frame rearrangements, and those results were checked against IGoR. A later analysis scored TCR-TCR, TCR-HLA and TCR-CMV co-occurrence with hypergeometric tests, applying a repertoire-size bias correction to TCR pairs. To estimate false discovery rates, a later analysis permuted the HLA or CMV assignments 20 times. A later analysis grouped co-occurring TCRs with DBSCAN, adding TCRdist sequence similarity when clustering within HLA-allele-positive subsets. Repertoires with fewer than 30,000 or more than 120,000 public chains, plus five repertoires with anomalous nucleotide sharing, were excluded from co-occurrence clustering. Entries here come from immuneACCESS through TCRdb and include only in-frame sequences with V and J called. Some clones fail to appear in such tables; in the studies checked, an unresolved V gene covers under half of the shortfall, and the cause of the remainder is unknown. That table supplies the V and J calls and clone size; D and trimming were determined from the DNA. The sample table records roughly 40,000 clones. Of the sample, just under 4% is held by the ten largest clones.

These data originate in a study of cytomegalovirus exposure and HLA in healthy donors (dated by TCRdb to about 2017). A note on the overall study: An earlier analysis of approximately 640 of the donors reported about 250 Gb of sequence data and 100 million to 130 million unique TCR beta sequences from 150 million to 200 million T cells. Roughly 290 gigabases of sequencing data and around 88 million unique TCR sequences made up an early release that covered fewer than 650 HLA-typed donors. Of the 300 to 500 genotyped donors, 81% were placed in the genetic ancestry cluster associated with self-reported Caucasian donors. The study aimed to test whether signatures of past pathogen exposure could be identified by cataloging public T cell receptors. The T cell repertoires of some 670 subjects were profiled by immunosequencing and related to cytomegalovirus serostatus. A separate validation cohort of 100 to 150 different subjects was used in addition to the approximately 670-subject first cohort. To predict cytomegalovirus infection status, the study combined high-throughput TCR immunosequencing, statistical association of individual TCRs with disease status, and machine learning. A later analysis re-analyzed previously published TCR beta repertoires from 666 donors and added high-resolution HLA genotyping to study TCR occurrence patterns. Rather than using new phenotypic data, the later analysis identified candidate immune exposures from TCR beta sequences and from how often those sequences occurred across donors. In an earlier analysis of roughly 600 of the donors, high-throughput TCR beta sequencing was used to judge whether each TCR beta V gene segment behaved as functional or pseudogenic. Donor age, sex, ethnicity and CMV serostatus were compiled alongside the repertoire data. Genome-wide SNP genotypes for about 65% of the roughly 670 donors were used in a later genetic analysis, which treated that subset as a discovery cohort. Every repertoire in the discovery cohort had been generated on one and the same sequencing platform. Class I and class II HLA loci were covered by the typing at four-digit resolution. The number of typed donors differed by locus: roughly 620-640 for A, B, C, DRB1 and DQB1; 522 for DQA1; approximately 600 for DPA1; and some 430 for DPB1. Because of strong linkage in the cohort, roughly five DR-DQ haplotypes were treated as single units for association and clustering. Among some 400 genotyped donors of the cohort, an average of around 250,000 unique TCR beta nucleotide sequences was sequenced per donor, of which about 19% were non-productive.

What the authors observed across the whole study: A later genetic analysis associated a missense DCLRE1C variant with V-gene and J-gene trimming of TCR beta chains, and an independent cohort replicated the association. Because some donors lacked HLA typing at each locus, the association tests relied only on the typed subset. A later analysis associated 16,951 TCR beta sequences with specific HLA alleles at a false discovery rate of 0.05. A later genetic analysis reported fewer N-insertions in productive TCRs among donors in an Asian-associated ancestry cluster than the approximately 670-donor mean. Cytomegalovirus status was reported to be diagnosed by the classifier with high specificity and sensitivity in both the original and validation cohorts. Assigning TCR associations to individual alleles was difficult when HLA alleles, especially DR and DQ, strongly co-occurred. The study gave a list of about 160 TCR beta chains associated with cytomegalovirus. Linkage disequilibrium might explain the correlated functional status among segregating V segments, but an unknown experimental factor could not be ruled out. Several of the top co-occurrence clusters appeared to be linked to parvovirus B19, influenza, CMV and Epstein-Barr virus, according to a later analysis. Because counts were too low, some 16 rarely observed V segments, including chromosome 9 orphons, were excluded from the earlier analysis of 587 of the donors. In this cohort, only TCR beta chains were sequenced, and detectable features were limited by the absence of alpha or paired-chain data. According to the authors, the approach could potentially be generalized to other disease states and immunological phenotypes. A further reported finding was that TCR beta sequences accurately predicted the HLA-A and HLA-B alleles for most subjects in the first cohort. CMV serostatus was the only immune exposure information available for the cohort. An earlier analysis of 587 of the donors showed that most TCR beta V segments appeared in productive rearrangements either about 87% or about 30% of the time, which broadly matched IMGT annotations. Compared with equally common non-associated chains, HLA-associated TCR beta chains in a later analysis were more clonally expanded and had lower generation probabilities. Some IMGT-functional V segments, including TRBV6-2 and TRBV6-3, could not be distinguished by the 87-base-pair reads and were therefore excluded. Roughly uniform sequencing depth across donors was assumed in presence/absence analyses, although this assumption may not hold. According to a later analysis, TCR association rates differed among HLA loci, with DRB1 alleles showing the most associated TCRs and HLA-C alleles showing the fewest. A few of the identified cytomegalovirus-associated TCR beta chains were confirmed in vitro to be specific for cytomegalovirus antigens. Across donors, most TCR sequences were observed very rarely, whereas some public TCRs were present in many individuals. A cluster of highly shared sequence variants was judged likely to represent a technical artifact of the sequencing pipeline. A later analysis found that most CMV-associated TCR beta chains appeared HLA-restricted, with HLA associations seemingly driven largely by CMV exposure.

In total, approximately 610 healthy bone marrow donors made up the cohort. Cohort members were all nominally healthy when sampled, although unrecorded immune exposures were likely present. The donor tested CMV seronegative and was one of the 352 seronegative cohort members. Each donor provided a peripheral blood sample, and peripheral blood mononuclear cells were used for TCR beta sequencing. The Qiagen DNeasy Blood Extraction Kit was used to extract genomic DNA from the blood cell samples. The sample comprised PBMCs. The receptor comes from a male donor in good health and CMV-seronegative. The rearranged chain carries TRBV5-1 and TRBJ2-3, with no D gene named confidently. The CDR3 corresponds to CASSLARSTDTQYF. The DNA reads TGCGCCAGCAGCTTGGCACGGAGCACAGATACGCAGTATTTT.